Presented here are 7 T cell receptor beta chains from one specimen sequenced in a study of cytomegalovirus exposure and HLA in healthy donors. Both 60 Vbeta primers and 13 Jbeta primers went into the PCR. The assay was immunoSEQ multiplex PCR, and TCRdb's table has in-frame clones only and misses some. The sample lists 90,000 to 110,000 clones; approximately 11% were seen once. The source material was PBMCs. These receptors originate from a man between 35 and 55 years old in good health and CMV-seropositive.

In this sample, this clone turned up a few times. The chain combines TRBV5-1 with TRBJ2-5; a weak D match, TRBD1 (6 bases). The V gene's germline CDR1 is SGHRS and CDR2 YFSETQ. V shed 4 bases and J shed 0 bases, with 10 bases lying between them. The CDR3 is made up of 14 amino acids. CDR3 nucleotides: TGCGCCAGCAGCACGACAGGCTACCAAGAGACCCAGTACTTC. It encodes CASSTTGYQETQYF.

This clone was seen more than once but under ten times. This rearrangement joins TRBV6-5 to TRBJ2-3; TRBD2 agrees at 7 bases. Looked up from germline, CDR1 is MNHEY and CDR2 is SVGAGI. The CDR3 spans 15 residues. Losses at the gene ends were 2 bases for V and 2 bases for J; bases not matched to a gene: 4. The CDR3 here is CASSYLAAPTDTQYF. The CDR3 DNA is TGTGCCAGCAGTTACCTAGCGGCTCCCACAGATACGCAGTATTTT.

This chain links TRBV27 with TRBJ2-1, with 13 bases identical to TRBD2. The CDR3 is made up of 20 amino acids. Per the germline V gene, CDR1 is MNHEY and CDR2 is SMNVEV (reference sequence). V dropped 3 bases and J dropped 6; count of bases not matched to a gene: 17. CDR3 in DNA: TGTGCCAGCAGTTTCCCTGGACTAGCGGGAGTAATGGTGTTTTCCAATGAGCAGTTCTTC. Translated: CASSFPGLAGVMVFSNEQFF.

This clone showed up just a few times. This chain uses TRBV7-9 with TRBJ1-2, with D possibly TRBD1 on 6 matching bases. The CDR3 runs 15 residues. Germline assignment: CDR1 SEHNR and CDR2 FQNEAQ (reference sequence). Trimming shortened V by 1 base and J by 5 bases, and 14 bases separated the two germline ends. The CDR3 DNA follows: TGTGCCAGCAGCTTAGGGACAGAGTTATTTTATGGCTACACCTTC. As protein: CASSLGTELFYGYTF.

This clone was recorded many times. This chain joins TRBV28 and TRBJ2-1; 8 bases match TRBD2. Germline values: CDR1 MDHEN, CDR2 SYDVKM. The V and J ends lost 3 bases and 12 bases, in that order; junction bases with no gene match: 4. The CDR3 runs to 12 residues. CDR3 amino acids: CASSLLRGGQFF. In nucleotides, the CDR3 is TGTGCCAGCAGTTTGCTCCGGGGGGGGCAGTTCTTC.

Regarding this clone: This CDR3 is also generated by other DNA sequences in the sample. The CDR3 nucleotides are TGTGCCAGCAGCTTAGTGGGGCGGAACACTGAAGCTTTCTTT. Protein: CASSLVGRNTEAFF. The chain couples TRBV7-2 to TRBJ1-1, with D tentatively TRBD1 (5 bases). This CDR3 is 14 amino acids long. In germline, CDR1 is SGHTA, CDR2 FQGNSA. Trimming pared 1 base from V and 1 base from J, leaving 7 bases between.

This clone came up a few times. The chain has TRBV6-5 and TRBJ1-1; D perhaps matches TRBD1 (5 bases). Trimming took off 3 bases at V and 9 bases at J, with 14 bases between the two ends. CDR1 is MNHEY and CDR2 is SVGAGI in the germline V gene. The CDR3 spans 13 residues. CDR3 sequence reads: CASSYSRAGQAFF. For the CDR3, the DNA is TGTGCCAGCAGTTATAGCAGGGCGGGGCAAGCTTTCTTT.